A selection of T cell receptor beta chains follows, all from one sample in a study of Ad26.COV2.S vaccination and SARS-CoV-2 variants. The table came from immunoSEQ multiplex PCR; TCRdb's copy has only in-frame clones and leaves some out. Of 400,000 or so clones in the sample, about 85% are singletons; the top ten hold 3.5%. Sequencing was performed on peripheral blood, taken in a trial of Ad26.COV2.S vaccine versus placebo. These TCRs come from a person between 18 and 60 years old who received the Ad26.COV2.S COVID-19 vaccine or a placebo. Both conserved end residues are part of each CDR3. Each record gives: D gene, V gene, J gene, clone size, CDR3 protein, CDR3 DNA. The D gene is left open where the match is weak. Size is omitted from some rows. Given values are once, few, many or a class for expanded clones.

NA	TRBV6-4	TRBJ2-2	once	CASSGTDPGELFF	TGTGCCAGCAGTGGGACAGACCCGGGGGAGCTGTTTTTT
NA	TRBV19	TRBJ1-1	once	CASSPRYQGNTEAFF	TGTGCCAGTAGTCCCCGTTACCAGGGGAACACTGAAGCTTTCTTT
TRBD1	TRBV28	TRBJ2-7	once	CASSLGQGYEQYF	TGTGCCAGCAGTCTCGGACAGGGCTACGAGCAGTACTTC
NA	TRBV7-6	TRBJ1-1	NA	CASLPFRQGRTEAFF	TGTGCCAGCTTGCCCTTTAGGCAGGGGAGGACTGAAGCTTTCTTT
TRBD1	TRBV5-4	TRBJ2-1	NA	CASSYSTGRSYNEQFF	TGTGCCAGCAGCTACTCGACAGGGCGCTCCTACAATGAGCAGTTCTTC
NA	TRBV10-3	TRBJ1-5	NA	CAISVGLQEPQHF	TGTGCCATCAGTGTGGGGCTTCAGGAGCCCCAGCATTTT
NA	TRBV5-1	TRBJ1-2	NA	CASSLEGNGYTF	TGCGCCAGCAGCTTAGAAGGCAATGGCTACACCTTC
NA	TRBV2	TRBJ2-5	NA	CASSAPLEETQYF	TGTGCCAGCAGTGCTCCACTCGAGGAGACCCAGTACTTC
NA	TRBV3-1/TRBV3-2	TRBJ1-5	NA	CASSHQPAQPQHF	TGTGCCAGCAGCCATCAACCTGCTCAGCCCCAGCATTTT
TRBD2	TRBV11-2	TRBJ2-3	NA	CASSLGSSGVADTQYF	TGTGCCAGCAGCTTAGGTTCTAGCGGGGTGGCAGATACGCAGTATTTT
NA	TRBV10-1	TRBJ2-6	NA	CASSESFGSGANVLTF	TGCGCCAGCAGTGAGTCCTTTGGCTCTGGGGCCAACGTCCTGACTTTC
NA	TRBV28	TRBJ2-1	NA	CASSLLQGQFF	TGTGCCAGCAGTTTATTACAGGGTCAGTTCTTC
NA	TRBV3-1/TRBV3-2	TRBJ1-1	NA	CASSQGGREAFF	TGTGCCAGCAGCCAAGGGGGACGAGAAGCTTTCTTT
TRBD1	TRBV6-1	TRBJ1-4	NA	CASSEPSRGRGHEKLFF	TGTGCCAGCAGTGAACCGAGTCGGGGCAGGGGGCATGAAAAACTGTTTTTT
TRBD1	TRBV2	TRBJ2-1	NA	CASSFQIGPGGLSWFF	TGTGCCAGCAGTTTCCAAATAGGCCCAGGGGGCCTGAGTTGGTTCTTC
NA	TRBV7-9	TRBJ1-4	NA	CASSFGGVIDEKLFF	TGTGCCAGCAGCTTTGGTGGGGTTATTGATGAAAAACTGTTTTTT
NA	TRBV7-9	TRBJ2-7	NA	CASSKGTGNYEQYF	TGTGCCAGCAGTAAGGGGACCGGGAACTACGAGCAGTACTTC
NA	TRBV10-3	TRBJ2-5	NA	CAISRNPGDQETQYF	TGTGCCATCAGTCGGAACCCGGGGGACCAAGAGACCCAGTACTTC
NA	TRBV5-1	TRBJ2-3	NA	CASSLNRRGDTQYF	TGCGCCAGCAGCTTGAATCGGCGTGGAGATACGCAGTATTTT
NA	TRBV12-3/TRBV12-4	TRBJ1-2	NA	CAREPDGNYGYTF	TGTGCCAGGGAGCCGGACGGCAACTATGGCTACACCTTC
NA	TRBV3-1/TRBV3-2	TRBJ1-2	NA	CASSRQTWTARHGYTF	TGTGCCAGCAGCCGGCAGACTTGGACGGCAAGGCATGGCTACACCTTC
NA	TRBV13	TRBJ1-2	NA	CASSRGLGDGYTF	TGTGCCAGCAGTAGAGGTTTGGGTGATGGCTACACCTTC
NA	TRBV5-8	TRBJ1-2	NA	CASSPESLRYGYTF	TGTGCCAGCAGCCCCGAGAGTTTGCGCTATGGCTACACCTTC
NA	TRBV5-4	TRBJ1-1	NA	CASSSRSTEAFF	TGTGCCAGCAGCTCGAGATCCACTGAAGCTTTCTTT
TRBD2	TRBV6-5	TRBJ2-3	NA	CASLRGDTDTQYF	TGTGCCAGCTTACGGGGGGACACAGATACGCAGTATTTT
NA	TRBV5-5	TRBJ1-2	NA	CASSLGWAPTNYGYTF	TGTGCCAGCAGCTTGGGTTGGGCTCCTACTAACTATGGCTACACCTTC
TRBD2	TRBV29-1	TRBJ2-3	NA	CSVGFGLAGGPDTQYF	TGCAGCGTTGGCTTTGGGCTAGCGGGGGGGCCAGATACGCAGTATTTT
NA	TRBV2	TRBJ1-2	NA	CASSPGTGGWGYTF	TGTGCCAGCAGCCCGGGGACGGGGGGATGGGGCTACACCTTC
NA	TRBV20-1	TRBJ1-1	NA	CSTGGSEAFF	TGCAGCACGGGTGGGAGCGAAGCTTTCTTT